The table lists the clone carrying this T cell receptor (beta chain) with a count of one. The sample originates from a study of control samples from healthy donors and cancer patients. The repertoire was sequenced with immunoSEQ multiplex PCR; TCRdb's copy has only in-frame clones and lacks some. Seen here are 110,000 or so clones, 85% to 90% observed once, and the top ten hold around 10%. The V and J ends lost 4 bases and 6 bases respectively, with 15 bases between them. Germline lookup yields CDR1 MGHDK and CDR2 SYGVNS. The CDR3 loop spans 15 amino acids. The rearrangement links TRBV25-1 to TRBJ2-2, with D tentatively TRBD1 (5 bases). The sequenced material came from blood. The TCR sequence derives from a man younger than 40 in good health. For the CDR3, the DNA is TGTGCCAGCAGTGCGGTCCAGGGAACTCCCGGGGAGCTGTTTTTT. This encodes CASSAVQGTPGELFF.